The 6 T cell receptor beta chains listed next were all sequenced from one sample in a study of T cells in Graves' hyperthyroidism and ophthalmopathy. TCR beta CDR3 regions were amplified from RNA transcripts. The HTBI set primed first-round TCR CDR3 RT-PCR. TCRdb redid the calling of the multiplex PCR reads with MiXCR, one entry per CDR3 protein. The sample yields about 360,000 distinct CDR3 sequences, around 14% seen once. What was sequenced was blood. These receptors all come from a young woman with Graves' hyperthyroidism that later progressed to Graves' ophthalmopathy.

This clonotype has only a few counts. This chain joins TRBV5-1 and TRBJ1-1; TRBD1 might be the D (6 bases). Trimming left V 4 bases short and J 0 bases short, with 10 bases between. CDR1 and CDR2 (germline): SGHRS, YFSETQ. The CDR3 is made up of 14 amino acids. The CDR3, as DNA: TGCGCCAGCAGCGCAGGGGACTTGAACACTGAAGCTTTCTTT. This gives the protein CASSAGDLNTEAFF.

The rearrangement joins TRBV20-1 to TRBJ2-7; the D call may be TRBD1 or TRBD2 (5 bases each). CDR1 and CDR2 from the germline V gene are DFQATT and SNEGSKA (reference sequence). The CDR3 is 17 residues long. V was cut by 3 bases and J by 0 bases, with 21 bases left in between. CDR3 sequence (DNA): TGCAGTGCTAGTCTCTTAGGGGAGCGGTCCAGCTCCTACGAGCAGTACTTC. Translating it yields CSASLLGERSSSYEQYF.

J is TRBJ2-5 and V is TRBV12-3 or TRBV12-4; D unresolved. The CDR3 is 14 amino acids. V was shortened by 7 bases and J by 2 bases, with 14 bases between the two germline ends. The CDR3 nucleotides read TGTGCCAGCAACAAGGACGGTAAACAAGAGACCCAGTACTTC. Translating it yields CASNKDGKQETQYF.

The CDR3 is CASSQEVASGRVYEQYF. CDR3 nucleotides: TGCGCCAGCAGCCAAGAGGTGGCCAGCGGGAGGGTCTACGAGCAGTACTTC. The chain joins TRBV4-3 to TRBJ2-7; 10 bases fit TRBD2. CDR3 length: 17 amino acids. Germline V CDR1 and CDR2: LGHNA, YSLEER. V shed 0 bases and J 3 bases; nucleotides not matched to a gene: 8.

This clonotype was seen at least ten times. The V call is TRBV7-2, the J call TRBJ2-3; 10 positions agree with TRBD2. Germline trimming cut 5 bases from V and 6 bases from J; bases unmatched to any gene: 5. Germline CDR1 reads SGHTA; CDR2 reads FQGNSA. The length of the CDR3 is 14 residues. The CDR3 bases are TGTGCCAGCAGCCAAGGACTAGCGGCGGATACGCAGTATTTT. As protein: CASSQGLAADTQYF.

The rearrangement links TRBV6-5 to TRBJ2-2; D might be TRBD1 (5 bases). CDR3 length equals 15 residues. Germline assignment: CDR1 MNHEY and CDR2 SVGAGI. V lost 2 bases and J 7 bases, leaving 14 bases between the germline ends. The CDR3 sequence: CASSYGAVGFGELFF. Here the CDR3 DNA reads TGTGCCAGCAGTTACGGGGCAGTGGGCTTCGGGGAGCTGTTTTTT.